The sequence of this TCR beta chain was determined in a study of OX40 agonist ivuxolimab in advanced cancers. This table comes from immunoSEQ multiplex PCR, and its TCRdb copy is limited to in-frame clones, with some not included. The sample includes roughly 36,000 clones, under 85% of them seen just once. The length of the CDR3 is 13 residues. The V end was cut by 6 bases, the J end by 6 bases, with 11 bases between. From germline, CDR1 is MNHNS and CDR2 SASEGT. The receptor was isolated from an adult with an advanced solid tumor such as melanoma, head and neck, liver or kidney cancer. Specimen: CD4+ or CD8+ T cells sorted from blood, collected in a trial of the OX40 agonist ivuxolimab. V usage is TRBV6-1 and J usage is TRBJ2-2; D is uncertain. For the CDR3, the DNA is TGTGCCAGCAGCTTGGGGATCCCCGGGGAGCTGTTTTTT. Amino acid sequence: CASSLGIPGELFF.